The rows below give T cell receptor beta chains drawn from one sample of a study of low-dose radiotherapy and immunotherapy resistance in tumors. TCRdb used MiXCR to reprocess the reads, holding one entry per CDR3 protein. The table has about 39,000 distinct CDR3 sequences, 20% to 25% seen once. The input for sequencing was PBMCs, taken after low-dose radiotherapy plus immunotherapy. These TCRs come from a female donor with ovarian cancer. Both conserved end residues are part of each CDR3. D genes are given only for firm matches. Only some rows state a clone size, as once, few, many or a class for expanded clones.

many	TRBV5-1	TRBD2	TRBJ2-4	CASSLAPTSGLSSNIQYF	TGCGCCAGCAGCTTGGCACCGACTAGCGGGCTCTCCTCAAACATTCAGTACTTC
-	TRBV2	TRBD2	TRBJ2-1	CASRRLADEQFF	TGTGCCAGCAGGAGACTAGCTGATGAGCAGTTCTTC
many	TRBV5-1	-	TRBJ2-3	CASSRSYGDTQYF	TGCGCCAGCAGCAGAAGCTACGGGGACACGCAGTATTTT
many	TRBV25-1	TRBD2	TRBJ2-1	CASSEYGGSSYNEQFF	TGTGCCAGCAGTGAATACGGGGGGAGCTCCTACAATGAGCAGTTCTTC
many	TRBV23-1	-	TRBJ2-7	CASSHLSDHEQYF	TGCGCCAGCAGTCATCTCAGTGACCACGAGCAGTACTTC
many	TRBV6-4	-	TRBJ2-2	CASSLSGIGELFF	TGTGCCAGCAGTCTTAGCGGAATCGGGGAGCTGTTTTTT
-	TRBV28	TRBD2	TRBJ2-1	CATQLAGGHNEQFF	TGTGCCACCCAACTAGCGGGAGGCCACAATGAGCAGTTCTTC
many	TRBV11-2	-	TRBJ1-2	CASRSFSGRSSGYTF	TGTGCCAGCCGCAGCTTTAGTGGCAGATCGTCCGGCTACACCTTC
many	TRBV11-2	-	TRBJ2-7	CASSPRTLVEQYF	TGTGCCAGCAGCCCGAGGACACTAGTCGAGCAGTACTTC
many	TRBV29-1	-	TRBJ1-1	CSFYRENTEAFF	TGCAGCTTCTATAGGGAGAACACTGAAGCTTTCTTT
many	TRBV19	-	TRBJ1-1	CASSIDRISEAFF	TGTGCCAGTAGTATAGACAGGATCTCTGAAGCTTTCTTT
many	TRBV19	-	TRBJ1-5	CANLTGHLNQPQHF	TGTGCCAACCTCACAGGGCACCTTAATCAGCCCCAGCATTTT
few	TRBV30	-	TRBJ2-2	CAWTYGGTGELFF	TGTGCCTGGACCTACGGGGGCACCGGGGAGCTGTTTTTT
few	TRBV2	TRBD2	TRBJ2-5	CASSKDSGGAEETQYF	TGTGCCAGCAGCAAAGATAGCGGGGGGGCGGAGGAGACCCAGTACTTC
-	TRBV10-3	-	TRBJ1-1	CAISAGATEAFF	TGTGCCATCAGTGCAGGGGCAACTGAAGCTTTCTTT
many	TRBV2	-	TRBJ2-7	CASRVARLVASDEQYF	TGTGCCAGCAGGGTGGCTCGACTAGTCGCTTCGGACGAGCAGTACTTC
many	TRBV7-2	-	TRBJ2-7	CASSSQGFSYEQYF	TGTGCCAGCAGTTCTCAGGGCTTTTCCTACGAGCAGTACTTC
medium-sized	TRBV28	-	TRBJ1-2	CASTRGWGVYGYTF	TGTGCCAGCACGCGAGGGTGGGGCGTCTATGGCTACACCTTC
medium-sized	TRBV6-1	TRBD2	TRBJ2-1	CATKSGTSGRVDEQFF	TGTGCCACCAAATCCGGGACTAGCGGGAGAGTCGATGAGCAGTTCTTC
many	TRBV29-1	-	TRBJ2-1	CSVTIVYNEQFF	TGCAGCGTGACAATCGTTTACAATGAGCAGTTCTTC
few	TRBV2	-	TRBJ2-7	CASRFQLGGSYEQYF	TGTGCCAGCAGGTTCCAGTTGGGGGGCTCCTACGAGCAGTACTTC
many	TRBV5-6	-	TRBJ2-5	CASNTGFEGETQYF	TGTGCCAGCAACACAGGGTTCGAGGGGGAGACCCAGTACTTC
many	TRBV15	TRBD1	TRBJ2-1	CATSRGTGAVLNEQFF	TGTGCCACCAGCAGAGGGACAGGGGCAGTCCTCAATGAGCAGTTCTTC
many	TRBV4-1	-	TRBJ2-6	CASSQSGSGANVLTF	TGCGCCAGCAGCCAATCGGGGTCCGGGGCCAACGTCCTGACTTTC
few	TRBV28	-	TRBJ2-7	CASSRAAYEQYF	TGTGCCAGCAGTAGGGCAGCCTACGAGCAGTACTTC
-	TRBV9	TRBD1	TRBJ2-7	CASSVGTGTHEQYF	TGTGCCAGCAGCGTAGGGACAGGGACTCACGAGCAGTACTTC
many	TRBV2	-	TRBJ1-5	CASIEQPNQPQHF	TGTGCCAGCATCGAACAGCCCAATCAGCCCCAGCATTTT
medium-sized	TRBV5-4	-	TRBJ2-7	CASSFGSYEQYF	TGTGCCAGCAGCTTCGGGTCGTACGAGCAGTACTTC
many	TRBV5-4	TRBD1	TRBJ2-3	CASSLKDRGADTQYF	TGTGCCAGCAGCCTAAAGGACAGGGGGGCAGATACGCAGTATTTT
many	TRBV5-4	-	TRBJ2-2	CASSLAGTINTGELFF	TGTGCCAGCAGCTTAGCCGGGACAATCAACACCGGGGAGCTGTTTTTT
-	TRBV3-1	-	TRBJ2-1	CASSRSLTAYNEQFF	TGTGCCAGCAGCAGGAGTCTGACAGCTTACAATGAGCAGTTCTTC
-	TRBV15	-	TRBJ1-4	CATSIIGEKLFF	TGTGCCACCAGCATCATAGGGGAAAAACTGTTTTTT
few	TRBV11-2	TRBD2	TRBJ2-5	CASSPKGTSGGQETQYF	TGTGCCAGCAGCCCCAAGGGCACTAGCGGGGGCCAAGAGACCCAGTACTTC
-	TRBV28	TRBD2	TRBJ2-3	CASSGTSGGVTDTQYF	TGTGCCAGCAGCGGGACTAGCGGAGGGGTGACAGATACGCAGTATTTT
many	TRBV14	-	TRBJ2-3	CATPTKGGCTDTQYF	TGTGCCACTCCCACGAAGGGCGGGTGCACAGATACGCAGTATTTT
many	TRBV25-1	-	TRBJ2-7	CASSKSLSTPRAHYEQYF	TGTGCCAGCAGTAAATCGCTTTCAACCCCCCGTGCCCACTACGAGCAGTACTTC
many	TRBV7-3	-	TRBJ2-5	CASSAGVVEETQYF	TGTGCCAGCAGCGCAGGGGTTGTAGAAGAGACCCAGTACTTC
many	TRBV21-1	-	TRBJ2-3	CASSKGRDREGDTQYF	TGTGCCAGCAGCAAAGGACGTGACAGGGAGGGAGATACGCAGTATTTT
-	TRBV28	TRBD1	TRBJ2-2	CASKKGASTGELFF	TGTGCCAGCAAGAAGGGGGCGAGTACCGGGGAGCTGTTTTTT
many	TRBV6-6	-	TRBJ2-7	CASSYEGYEQYF	TGTGCCAGCAGTTACGAGGGGTACGAGCAGTACTTC
many	TRBV7-3	-	TRBJ2-1	CASSLNPGNEQFF	TGTGCCAGCAGCTTAAACCCCGGAAATGAGCAGTTCTTC
many	TRBV30	-	TRBJ2-4	CACRQAKNIQYF	TGTGCCTGCCGTCAGGCCAAAAACATTCAGTACTTC
many	TRBV2	-	TRBJ1-6	CASSDLYNSPLHF	TGTGCCAGCAGTGATCTCTATAATTCACCCCTCCACTTT
many	TRBV18	-	TRBJ2-7	CASSPRGNSYEQYF	TGTGCCAGCTCACCTCGAGGAAACTCCTACGAGCAGTACTTC
-	TRBV20-1	-	TRBJ2-1	CSPQDHNEQFF	TGCAGTCCCCAAGATCACAATGAGCAGTTCTTC
few	TRBV10-3	-	TRBJ2-7	CAIRLDSYEQYF	TGTGCCATACGACTGGATTCCTACGAGCAGTACTTC